One and the same sample provided the 27 T cell receptor beta chains below, sequenced in a study of CD8 T cells in ankylosing spondylitis. TCRdb redid the calling of the 5' RACE reads with MiXCR, one entry per CDR3 protein. The sample comprises about 160,000 distinct CDR3 sequences, approximately 10% of which are singletons, and roughly 16% rests with the top ten. Sample: blood, either unsorted or a sorted T cell fraction (not recorded which). The receptors stem from a female donor with ankylosing spondylitis or in good health (not recorded which).

This clonotype was detected many times. J is TRBJ2-5 and V is TRBV12-3 or TRBV12-4; 13 bases match TRBD2. V gave up 5 bases and J gave up 6 bases; unmatched junction bases: 6. This CDR3 is built from 15 residues. The CDR3 bases are TGTGCCAGCAGTACCGGGACTAGCGGGGCCCAGACCCAGTACTTC. This sequence encodes CASSTGTSGAQTQYF.

This clonotype was picked up a small number of times. The rearrangement uses TRBV2 and TRBJ1-1; 11 bases fit TRBD1. The germline gives CDR1 SNHLY, CDR2 FYNNEI. This CDR3 has 15 residues. Trimming removed 7 bases from V and 3 bases from J; junction bases left unmatched: 7. The CDR3 DNA reads TGTGCCAGCATCCCGGGACAGGGGGGTTACACTGAAGCTTTCTTT. Translated, it gives CASIPGQGGYTEAFF.

This clonotype was recorded a few times. This chain connects TRBV28 to TRBJ2-7; TRBD2 aligns across 11 bases. The V gene end was trimmed by 3 bases and the J gene end by 5 bases; junction bases not matched to a gene: 9. This CDR3 is 16 amino acids long. Germline CDR1 MDHEN, CDR2 SYDVKM. The CDR3 here is CASSLPLAGGGNEQYF. The CDR3 region has the DNA TGTGCCAGCAGTTTGCCCCTAGCGGGAGGAGGGAACGAGCAGTACTTC. The full variable domain, its missing parts supplied by reference TRBV28 and TRBJ2-7, is DVKVTQSSRYLVKRTGEKVFLECVQDMDHENMFWYRQDPGLGLRLIYFSYDVKMKEKGDIPEGYSVSREKKERFSLILESASTNQTSMYLCASSLPLAGGGNEQYFGPGTRLTVT.

This clonotype has at least ten counts. The J gene is TRBJ2-2, the V gene TRBV5-1, with D possibly being TRBD1 (6 bases). This CDR3 is built from 13 residues. From germline, CDR1 is SGHRS and CDR2 YFSETQ. Trimming shortened V by 6 bases and J by 2 bases, and 8 bases separated the two germline ends. CDR3: CASMDSNTGELFF. For the CDR3, the DNA is TGCGCCAGCATGGACAGTAACACCGGGGAGCTGTTTTTT.

This clonotype was picked up many times. V gene TRBV29-1 combines with J gene TRBJ2-7; TRBD1 matches 7 bases. V lost 4 bases to trimming and J lost 6 bases; unmatched junction nucleotides: 6. Germline CDR1 SQVTM, CDR2 ANQGSEA. This CDR3 spans 12 amino acids. This CDR3 is CSVGVGGFEQYF. In DNA, the CDR3 is TGCAGCGTTGGGGTAGGGGGCTTCGAGCAGTACTTC.

This chain connects TRBV9 to TRBJ2-1; TRBD2 matches 11 bases. Germline CDR1 reads SGDLS; CDR2 reads YYNGEE. CDR3 length: 17 residues. The J segment lost 3 bases and the V segment lost 3 bases, leaving 8 bases of the junction unmatched. CDR3 DNA: TGTGCCAGCAGCGCCGGGTCAGGGACTAGCGGCTACAATGAGCAGTTCTTC. Its translation: CASSAGSGTSGYNEQFF.

Only a few counts were recorded for this clonotype. The chain employs TRBV15 and TRBJ2-7, with 7 bases fitting TRBD1. Germline CDR1 LNHNV, CDR2 YYDKDF (reference sequence). The CDR3 loop spans 15 amino acids. Trimming took 3 bases from V and 6 from J; bases not matched to a gene: 11. The chain's CDR3 is CATSSFQTGSAEQYF. The CDR3 DNA sequence: TGTGCCACCAGCAGTTTCCAGACAGGGAGTGCCGAGCAGTACTTC.

This clonotype was seen a handful of times. This chain links TRBV5-6 with TRBJ2-5; 9 bases align to TRBD2. This CDR3 region has 16 residues. In germline, CDR1 is SGHDT, CDR2 YYEEEE. V gave up 5 bases and J gave up 4 bases; unmatched junction bases: 12. The CDR3 region has the DNA TGTGCCAGCAGTCGGGGAGTAGCGGGAGCGCGAGAGACCCAGTACTTC. It is translated as CASSRGVAGARETQYF.

This sequence joins TRBV6-1 and TRBJ1-5; the match to TRBD1 covers 8 bases. The J segment lost 2 bases and the V segment lost 5 bases, leaving 2 bases of the junction unmatched. This CDR3 contains 14 residues. The germline V gene encodes CDR1 MNHNS and CDR2 SASEGT. CDR3 sequence (DNA): TGTGCCAGCAGTACGGGACAGGGCAATCAGCCCCAGCATTTT. Residues: CASSTGQGNQPQHF.

This clonotype has a handful of counts. The genes are TRBV20-1 and TRBJ2-7; D possibly uses TRBD1 or TRBD2 (5 bases each). The CDR3 totals 18 residues. The germline CDR1 and CDR2 sequences are DFQATT and SNEGSKA (reference sequence). CDR3 sequence (DNA): TGCAGGGGAGACTCGACTGGGGCCACCGGGATAGGGTCCTACGAGCAGTACTTC. It codes for CRGDSTGATGIGSYEQYF.

Ten or more counts support this clonotype. The chain combines TRBV9 with TRBJ2-1; 10 bases align to TRBD2. Germline lookup yields CDR1 SGDLS and CDR2 YYNGEE. J gave up 5 bases and V 4 bases, and 6 bases lay outside the gene matches. The CDR3 runs to 15 residues. CDR3 nucleotide sequence: TGTGCCAGCAGCCCAAGCGGGAGGGCTAACAATGAGCAGTTCTTC. Encoded protein: CASSPSGRANNEQFF.

This clonotype was observed a few times. The V call is TRBV5-1, the J call TRBJ2-1, with D tentatively TRBD1 or TRBD2 (5 bases each). Germline CDR1 is SGHRS and CDR2 is YFSETQ. Trimming stripped 0 bases from V and 3 bases from J, with 10 bases between. The CDR3 totals 15 residues. The CDR3, as DNA: TGCGCCAGCAGCTTGGATGGGGCGGGCTACAATGAGCAGTTCTTC. Residues: CASSLDGAGYNEQFF.

This chain links TRBV20-1 with TRBJ2-2; 7 bases are shared with TRBD2. CDR1 DFQATT and CDR2 SNEGSKA come from the germline V gene (reference sequence). The V and J ends lost 5 bases and 1 base, in that order; junction bases with no gene match: 1. The length of the CDR3 is 13 residues. CDR3 region: CSAPSGNTGELFF. The CDR3 nucleotides read TGCAGTGCTCCTAGCGGGAACACCGGGGAGCTGTTTTTT.

This clonotype was observed many times. The rearrangement uses TRBV3-1 and TRBJ1-5; D not certain. The CDR3 is made up of 14 amino acids. The ends were cut back, 0 bases at V and 7 bases at J, with 10 bases in the middle. The V gene's germline CDR1 is LGHDT and CDR2 YNNKEL (reference sequence). CDR3 residues: CASSQDLGEQPQHF. The CDR3 DNA sequence: TGTGCCAGCAGCCAAGATCTTGGGGAGCAGCCCCAGCATTTT. The variable domain in full, with the rest retrieved from reference TRBV3-1 and TRBJ1-5, is DTAVSQTPKYLVTQMGNDKSIKCEQNLGHDTMYWYKQDSKKFLKIMFSYNNKELIINETVPNRFSPKSPDKAHLNLHINSLELGDSAVYFCASSQDLGEQPQHFGDGTRLSIL.

This clonotype was detected only a few times. V and J are TRBV6-2 or TRBV6-3 and TRBJ1-6, with unresolved D. From germline, CDR1 is MNHEY and CDR2 SVGEGT. This CDR3 region has 14 residues. V was shortened by 2 bases and J by 8 bases, with 10 bases between the two germline ends. CDR3 bases: TGTGCCAGCAGTTACGGGTCAGGCGATTCACCCCTCCACTTT. Protein product: CASSYGSGDSPLHF.

This clonotype was seen at least ten times. The chain recombines TRBV27 with TRBJ2-7; no clear D gene. The CDR3 has 15 amino acids. Germline lookup yields CDR1 MNHEY and CDR2 SMNVEV (reference sequence). The V gene lost 2 bases and the J gene lost 4 bases, with 15 bases spanning the gap. CDR3 loop: CASSLIGFPHYEQYF. Here the CDR3 DNA reads TGTGCCAGCAGTTTAATAGGATTCCCTCATTACGAGCAGTACTTC.

This clonotype came up a few times. The genes are TRBV9 and TRBJ1-1, with D possibly matching TRBD1 (5 bases). The V and J ends lost 3 bases and 11 bases respectively, with 14 bases between them. Germline V gene sequence: CDR1 SGDLS, CDR2 YYNGEE. The CDR3 is 12 amino acids. Here the CDR3 reads CASSAGRGFAFF. CDR3 nucleotides: TGTGCCAGCAGCGCCGGCCGGGGGTTCGCTTTCTTT.

This rearrangement joins TRBV20-1 to TRBJ2-7; D possibly uses TRBD1 or TRBD2 (5 bases each). Germline lookup yields CDR1 DFQATT and CDR2 SNEGSKA (reference sequence). The CDR3 covers 11 residues. The V gene lost 8 bases and the J gene lost 3 bases, with 11 bases spanning the gap. This CDR3 is CSPRDGYEQYF. CDR3 coding DNA: TGCAGTCCCAGGGACGGCTACGAGCAGTACTTC.

This clonotype was found many times. V and J are TRBV4-2 and TRBJ2-1; D is possibly TRBD2 (5 bases). The CDR3 consists of 13 residues. V was trimmed by 2 bases and J by 4 bases, leaving 6 bases between them. The germline V gene encodes CDR1 LGHNA and CDR2 YNFKEQ. CDR3 DNA: TGTGCCAGCAGCCAATGGGAGTACAATGAGCAGTTCTTC. Amino acids: CASSQWEYNEQFF.

This clonotype was counted many times. This chain joins TRBV29-1 and TRBJ2-7; tentatively, D is TRBD1 (5 bases). Germline CDR1 is SQVTM and CDR2 is ANQGSEA. Trimming removed 1 base at V and 4 bases at J, with 8 bases between. The CDR3 is 12 amino acids. Here the CDR3 reads CSVEGTSYEQYF. The CDR3 DNA reads TGCAGCGTTGAAGGGACATCTTACGAGCAGTACTTC.

V gene TRBV29-1 combines with J gene TRBJ2-7, with TRBD2 identical over 9 bases. From germline, CDR1 is SQVTM and CDR2 ANQGSEA. Germline trimming cut 6 bases from V and 4 bases from J; bases unmatched to any gene: 4. This CDR3 is built from 12 residues. CDR3 residues: CSVWTSAYEQYF. The CDR3 DNA sequence: TGCAGCGTATGGACTAGCGCTTACGAGCAGTACTTC.

This clonotype was detected many times. The genes are TRBV5-8 and TRBJ2-1; weak D call: TRBD1 (7 bases). Germline values: CDR1 SGHTS, CDR2 YDEGEE. V was shortened by 0 bases and J by 1 base, with 20 bases between the two germline ends. The CDR3 is 19 residues long. CDR3: CASSLAPRGAPYSYNEQFF. In nucleotides, the CDR3 is TGTGCCAGCAGCTTGGCACCCAGGGGGGCTCCCTATTCCTACAATGAGCAGTTCTTC.

The chain recombines TRBV11-2 with TRBJ2-1; D gene ambiguous. The V gene lost 5 bases and the J gene lost 8 bases, with 19 bases spanning the gap. The CDR3 runs to 15 residues. Germline loops: CDR1 SGHAT, CDR2 FQNNGV. CDR3 bases: TGTGCCAGCAGCCCCATACCGGGCTCAGATGATGAGCAGTTCTTC. As protein: CASSPIPGSDDEQFF. Drawing the rest from reference TRBV11-2 and TRBJ2-1, the complete variable domain is EAGVAQSPRYKIIEKRQSVAFWCNPISGHATLYWYQQILGQGPKLLIQFQNNGVVDDSQLPKDRFSAERLKGVDSTLKIQPAKLEDSAVYLCASSPIPGSDDEQFFGPGTRLTVL.

The sample holds many counts of this clonotype. V and J are TRBV12-3 or TRBV12-4 and TRBJ2-1; 9 bases agree with TRBD2. V lost 6 bases, J lost 5 bases, and 11 bases stayed unmatched. The CDR3 loop spans 16 amino acids. The CDR3 DNA is TGTGCCAGCAGACTTAGTAGCGGGAGACTCCACAATGAGCAGTTCTTC. Its translation is CASRLSSGRLHNEQFF.

This clonotype has only a few counts. The rearrangement joins TRBV5-1 to TRBJ2-3; D not resolved. This CDR3 has 14 amino acids. Deletions cut 3 bases from V and 2 bases from J, with 10 bases between. Germline V gene lookup returns CDR1 SGHRS and CDR2 YFSETQ. As DNA, the CDR3 is TGCGCCAGCAGCTCCCGCACCCCCACAGATACGCAGTATTTT. Amino acids: CASSSRTPTDTQYF.

The rearrangement joins TRBV18 to TRBJ2-3; 8 nucleotides agree with TRBD2. V lost 0 bases, J lost 1 base, and 3 bases stayed unmatched. Germline loops: CDR1 KGHSH, CDR2 LQKENI. The length of the CDR3 is 16 residues. CDR3 sequence: CASSPPQAGGTDTQYF. DNA for the CDR3: TGTGCCAGCTCACCACCACAAGCGGGAGGCACAGATACGCAGTATTTT.

This clonotype was picked up a small number of times. The chain carries TRBV9 and TRBJ2-7; TRBD1 is a possible D gene (6 bases). This CDR3 comprises 15 residues. The germline V and J ends were trimmed by 0 bases and 4 bases, with 14 bases remaining between them. Germline assignment: CDR1 SGDLS and CDR2 YYNGEE. The CDR3 region is CASSVAGTTSYEQYF. The CDR3 coding sequence is TGTGCCAGCAGCGTAGCCGGGACAACCTCGTACGAGCAGTACTTC.